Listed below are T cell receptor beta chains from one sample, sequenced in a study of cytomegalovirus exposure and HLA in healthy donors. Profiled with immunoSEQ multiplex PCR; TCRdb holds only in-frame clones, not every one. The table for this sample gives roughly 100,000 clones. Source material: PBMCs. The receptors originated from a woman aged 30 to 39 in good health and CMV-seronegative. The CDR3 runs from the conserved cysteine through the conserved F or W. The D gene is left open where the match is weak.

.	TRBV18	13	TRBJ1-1	TGTGCCAGCTCTGGTGGAGGGAGAACTGAAGCTTTCTTT	CASSGGGRTEAFF
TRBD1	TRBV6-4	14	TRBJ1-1	TGTGCCAGCAGGGACAGGGGCGGAAACACTGAAGCTTTCTTT	CASRDRGGNTEAFF
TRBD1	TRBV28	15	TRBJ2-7	TGTGCCAGCAGTTTATTAGGGACAGGGCCTTACGAGCAGTACTTC	CASSLLGTGPYEQYF
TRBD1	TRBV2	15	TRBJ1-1	TGTGCCAGCTCCTGGCAGGGGGCGGAGGACACTGAAGCTTTCTTT	CASSWQGAEDTEAFF
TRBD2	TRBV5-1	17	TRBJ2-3	TGCGCCAGCAGCTTCCGGGGTGGCGGGAGTCTCACAGATACGCAGTATTTT	CASSFRGGGSLTDTQYF
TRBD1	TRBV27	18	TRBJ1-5	TGTGCCAGCGCCAGCAGTTTTCTGACAGGGTTCGGGAATCAGCCCCAGCATTTT	CASASSFLTGFGNQPQHF
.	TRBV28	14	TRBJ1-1	TGTGCCAGCAGAGCAGGGTTAGTGAACACTGAAGCTTTCTTT	CASRAGLVNTEAFF
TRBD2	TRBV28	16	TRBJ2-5	TGTGCCAGCAACCTAGGGACTAGCGGGGGGGCAGAGACCCAGTACTTC	CASNLGTSGGAETQYF
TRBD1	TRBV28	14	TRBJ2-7	TGTGCCAGCAGTTATGGGACAGACGTCTACGAGCAGTACTTC	CASSYGTDVYEQYF
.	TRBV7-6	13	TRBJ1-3	TGTGCCAGCAGCTCCACTAATATTGACACCATATATTTT	CASSSTNIDTIYF
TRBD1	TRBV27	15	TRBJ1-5	TGTGCCAGCAGTCCCGGGACAGGGTACAATCAGCCCCAGCATTTT	CASSPGTGYNQPQHF
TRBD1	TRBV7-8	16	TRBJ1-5	TGTGCCAGCAGAATAGCGCCCAGGGGGGAGATGCAGCCCCAGCATTTT	CASRIAPRGEMQPQHF
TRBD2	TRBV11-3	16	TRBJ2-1	TGTGCCAGCAGCTTAGTCAGCGGGGGAGGGTACAATGAGCAGTTCTTC	CASSLVSGGGYNEQFF